Sequencing of this T cell receptor (beta chain) was carried out in a study of blood T cell repertoires in COVID-19. The overall study: Sample material is recorded as cDNA or gDNA derived from T cells, B-cell-depleted T cells, or PBMCs.

The CDR3 extends over 16 amino acids. The germline V gene encodes CDR1 LNHDA and CDR2 SQIVND (reference sequence). Germline trimming cut 2 bases from V and 3 bases from J; bases unmatched to any gene: 6. Measured with immunoSEQ multiplex PCR; TCRdb has only the in-frame clones, and not every one. Here the sample spans about 240,000 clones, 87% being singletons. This receptor was obtained from a man aged 55 to 70 who had recovered from COVID-19. The sequenced sample was peripheral blood. The rearrangement links TRBV19 to TRBJ1-4; 7 nucleotides line up with TRBD1. CDR3 in DNA: TGTGCCAGTAGTATATTGGGGACAGCACCTAATGAAAAACTGTTTTTT. This sequence encodes CASSILGTAPNEKLFF.